This TCR beta chain is from a study of T cells in localized non-small cell lung cancer. Study-wide results and caveats: There was an association of higher blood T cell density with longer overall survival.

Per germline, CDR1 SGHRS and CDR2 YFSETQ. V was cut by 4 bases and J by 1 base, with 11 bases left in between. The CDR3 is 14 residues long. Profiled with immunoSEQ multiplex PCR; TCRdb holds only in-frame clones, not every one. The sample shows about 26,000 clones, around 85% of them seen only once. With respect to this clone: The antigen remains unidentified.

Here the sequenced sample was peripheral blood, taken before any cancer treatment. This sequence was found in a female donor aged 60 or older with stage II squamous cell lung carcinoma. V is TRBV5-1 and J is TRBJ1-2, with no clear D. CDR3 sequence: CASSPIWGNYGYTF. The CDR3 DNA reads TGCGCCAGCAGCCCCATCTGGGGTAACTATGGCTACACCTTC.